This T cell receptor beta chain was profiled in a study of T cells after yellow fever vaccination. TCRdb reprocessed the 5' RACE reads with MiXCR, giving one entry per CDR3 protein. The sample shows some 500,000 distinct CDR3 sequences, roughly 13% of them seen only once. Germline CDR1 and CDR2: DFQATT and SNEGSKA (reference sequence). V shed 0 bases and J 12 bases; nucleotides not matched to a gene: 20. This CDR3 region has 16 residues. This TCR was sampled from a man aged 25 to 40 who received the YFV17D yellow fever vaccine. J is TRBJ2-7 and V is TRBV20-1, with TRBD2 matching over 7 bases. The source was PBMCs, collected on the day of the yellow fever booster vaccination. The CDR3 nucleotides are TGCAGTGCTAGAGATCTTTCAATCCCTCAGGACCGCGGGGGGTACTTC. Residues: CSARDLSIPQDRGGYF.